A single sample is the source of the 32 T cell receptor beta chains below, sequenced in a study of CD8 T cells in Susac syndrome. Reverse transcription of 0.5 to 1 ug RNA was performed with random hexamers. TCRdb redid the calling of the immunoSEQ multiplex PCR reads with MiXCR, one entry per CDR3 protein. The sample has 400,000 to 550,000 distinct CDR3 sequences, about 85% seen once; the top ten hold approximately 0.12%. Sequencing was carried out using CD8+ T cells from PBMCs. The receptors shown here come from a human donor with multiple sclerosis.

The gene calls are TRBV6-1 and TRBJ1-1; D remains unclear. V was trimmed by 0 bases and J by 0 bases, leaving 8 bases between them. Looked up from germline, CDR1 is MNHNS and CDR2 is SASEGT. The CDR3 has 15 amino acids. CDR3 region: CASSEAPEMNTEAFF. CDR3 coding DNA: TGTGCCAGCAGTGAAGCACCGGAGATGAACACTGAAGCTTTCTTT.

The J gene is TRBJ2-3, the V gene TRBV6-8; 10 positions match TRBD2. The CDR3 is 16 amino acids. Germline CDR1 is MNHGY and CDR2 is SAAAGT. Germline trimming cut 6 bases from V and 6 bases from J; bases unmatched to any gene: 12. The CDR3 DNA is TGTGCCAGCAGCCGTGGGAAGCGGGGGGGCCGGGATACGCAGTATTTT. This encodes CASSRGKRGGRDTQYF.

The chain joins TRBV5-5 to TRBJ1-6; D gene ambiguous. Germline lookup yields CDR1 SGHKS and CDR2 YYEKEE (reference sequence). The CDR3 has 13 amino acids. V lost 0 bases and J lost 10, with 8 bases in between. CDR3 in DNA: TGTGCCAGCAGCTTGGGGCAGGCATCACCCCTCCACTTT. This sequence encodes CASSLGQASPLHF.

The chain has TRBV11-2 and TRBJ2-5; a possible D gene is TRBD2 (6 bases). V was pared by 4 bases and J by 5 bases, with 23 bases between. CDR3 length: 17 amino acids. Germline CDR1 reads SGHAT; CDR2 reads FQNNGV. The CDR3 DNA reads TGTGCCAGCAGCTCCCGGGGTAGCGGAGTAAACGGGGAGACCCAGTACTTC. It translates to CASSSRGSGVNGETQYF.

CDR3 region: CASSPSTQAGTYEQYF. The CDR3 coding sequence is TGTGCCAGCAGCCCGAGCACTCAAGCGGGAACCTACGAGCAGTACTTC. The chain combines TRBV5-6 with TRBJ2-7, with TRBD2 identical over 7 bases. The CDR3 runs to 16 residues. Germline assignment: CDR1 SGHDT and CDR2 YYEEEE. V shed 4 bases, J shed 2 bases, and the junction held 12 bases outside the gene matches.

This clonotype was counted between two and nine times. V and J are TRBV6-5 and TRBJ2-7; D gene uncertain. Trimming cost V 4 bases and J 3 bases, with 16 bases left between them. The CDR3 runs 15 residues. Germline V gives CDR1 MNHEY, CDR2 SVGAGI. Here the CDR3 reads CASSSTAELRYEQYF. The CDR3 coding sequence is TGTGCCAGCAGTTCCACAGCAGAACTCCGCTACGAGCAGTACTTC.

This clonotype was detected only a few times. The chain joins TRBV5-6 to TRBJ2-7, with D tentatively TRBD1 (7 bases). Germline lookup yields CDR1 SGHDT and CDR2 YYEEEE. CDR3 length: 14 amino acids. V dropped 0 bases and J dropped 3 bases, with 10 bases sitting between them. The CDR3 nucleotides read TGTGCCAGCAGCTTGGAGCAGGGGGGCTACGAGCAGTACTTC. It translates to CASSLEQGGYEQYF.

The rearrangement links TRBV4-1 to TRBJ2-2; D is perhaps TRBD1 or TRBD2 (5 bases each). V was trimmed by 9 bases and J by 4 bases, leaving 21 bases between them. In germline, CDR1 is MGHRA, CDR2 YSYEKL. This CDR3 has 16 residues. Written as DNA, the CDR3 is TGCGCCAGTACTACTCGCTGGGGGTTTAGCACCGGGGAGCTGTTTTTT. This sequence encodes CASTTRWGFSTGELFF.

The chain is built from TRBV9 and TRBJ2-7, with D tentatively TRBD1 or TRBD2 (5 bases each). Germline CDR1 is SGDLS and CDR2 is YYNGEE. CDR3 size: 13 residues. V lost 0 bases and J lost 6, with 10 bases in between. Written as DNA, the CDR3 is TGTGCCAGCAGCGTAGGGGACGACCCCGAGCAGTACTTC. Translation: CASSVGDDPEQYF.

This clonotype was detected once. The V and J genes are TRBV7-9 and TRBJ2-2; tentatively, D is TRBD1 (5 bases). Per germline, CDR1 SEHNR and CDR2 FQNEAQ (reference sequence). This CDR3 comprises 16 residues. V shed 5 bases and J shed 8 bases, with 21 bases lying between them. DNA of the CDR3: TGTGCCAGCAGCCGAGACCCCGCAGGGCCCGGGGGGGAGCTGTTTTTT. As protein: CASSRDPAGPGGELFF. The full variable domain, rest sourced from reference TRBV7-9 and TRBJ2-2, is DTGVSQNPRHKITKRGQNVTFRCDPISEHNRLYWYRQTLGQGPEFLTYFQNEAQLEKSRLLSDRFSAERPKGSFSTLEIQRTEQGDSAMYLCASSRDPAGPGGELFFGEGSRLTVL.

This clonotype was seen repeatedly, ten times or more. The chain uses TRBV7-9 and TRBJ2-7, with a tentative D call TRBD1 (5 bases). The CDR3 spans 13 residues. CDR1 is SEHNR and CDR2 is FQNEAQ in the germline V gene (reference sequence). V dropped 6 bases and J dropped 1 base, with 10 bases sitting between them. DNA for the CDR3: TGTGCCAGCAGTTTGGCAGGGTCCTACGAGCAGTACTTC. Translated, it gives CASSLAGSYEQYF.

The rearrangement joins TRBV4-1 to TRBJ2-7, with TRBD2 matching over 10 bases. The germline V gene has CDR1 MGHRA and CDR2 YSYEKL. The CDR3 is made up of 16 amino acids. V lost 0 bases to trimming and J lost 3 bases; unmatched junction nucleotides: 5. The CDR3 is CASSQDASGSFYEQYF. The CDR3 DNA sequence: TGCGCCAGCAGCCAAGACGCTAGCGGGAGCTTCTACGAGCAGTACTTC.

The V call is TRBV20-1, the J call TRBJ2-3; D perhaps matches TRBD1 (7 bases). The germline gives CDR1 DFQATT, CDR2 SNEGSKA (reference sequence). The V and J ends lost 6 bases and 0 bases respectively, with 10 bases between them. This CDR3 has 13 residues. The CDR3 protein is CSARDSSTDTQYF. The CDR3 DNA reads TGCAGTGCGCGGGACAGCAGCACAGATACGCAGTATTTT.

This clonotype was detected a few times. The chain joins TRBV2 to TRBJ2-7; no reliable D call. From germline, CDR1 is SNHLY and CDR2 FYNNEI. The CDR3 has 11 amino acids. V gave up 8 bases and J gave up 1 base, with 6 bases separating them. CDR3 DNA sequence: TGTGCCAGCGCGGAGTCCTACGAGCAGTACTTC. This sequence encodes CASAESYEQYF.

The chain uses TRBV30 and TRBJ1-2, with D perhaps matching TRBD1 (5 bases). Germline CDR1 reads GTSNPN; CDR2 reads SVGIG (reference sequence). V lost 1 base and J lost 0, with 21 bases in between. The CDR3 covers 18 residues. CDR3 sequence: CAWSALQGSDFPNYGYTF. For the CDR3, the DNA is TGTGCCTGGAGTGCTCTGCAGGGAAGTGACTTCCCTAACTATGGCTACACCTTC. The whole variable domain, filled in from reference TRBV30 and TRBJ1-2, reads SQTIHQWPATLVQPVGSPLSLECTVEGTSNPNLYWYRQAAGRGLQLLFYSVGIGQISSEVPQNLSASRPQDRQFILSSKKLLLSDSGFYLCAWSALQGSDFPNYGYTFGSGTRLTVV.

This clonotype has a handful of counts. The chain employs TRBV5-1 and TRBJ2-7; 10 bases map to TRBD1. The CDR3 is made up of 15 amino acids. Germline loops: CDR1 SGHRS, CDR2 YFSETQ. After removal of 4 bases from V and 0 bases from J, the junction contained 4 bases not matched to a gene. The CDR3, as DNA: TGCGCCAGCAGCCTGGACAGGGGGTCCTCCTACGAGCAGTACTTC. It yields the protein CASSLDRGSSYEQYF.

This clonotype occurred a few times. This rearrangement joins TRBV11-2 to TRBJ1-2, with 7 bases matching TRBD1. The CDR3 loop spans 13 amino acids. Germline loops: CDR1 SGHAT, CDR2 FQNNGV. Trimming at V came to 5 bases and at J to 4 bases, leaving 4 bases not matched to a gene. CDR3 sequence: CASSPGQFYGYTF. The CDR3 coding sequence is TGTGCCAGCAGCCCGGGACAGTTCTATGGCTACACCTTC.

V usage is TRBV29-1 and J usage is TRBJ2-1, with a possible D match to TRBD2 (6 bases). Germline lookup yields CDR1 SQVTM and CDR2 ANQGSEA. The CDR3 runs 14 residues. The V end lost 4 bases, the J end lost 0 bases, and 10 bases lay between the germline ends. This chain's CDR3 is CSVGGRSSYNEQFF. CDR3 nucleotides: TGCAGCGTTGGTGGGAGGAGCTCCTACAATGAGCAGTTCTTC.

This clonotype occurred once. This sequence joins TRBV11-3 and TRBJ1-1, with TRBD1 matching over 9 bases. The CDR3 sequence is 15 residues long. Germline values: CDR1 SGHNT, CDR2 YENEEA. The ends lost 5 bases at V and 4 bases at J; junction bases unmatched: 8. CDR3 loop: CASSPGTGLVTEAFF. Written as DNA, the CDR3 is TGTGCCAGCAGCCCCGGGACAGGGTTGGTCACTGAAGCTTTCTTT.

The rearrangement joins TRBV2 to TRBJ2-3; 9 bases match TRBD2. Germline V CDR1 and CDR2: SNHLY, FYNNEI. J was trimmed by 0 bases and V by 5 bases; bases with no gene match: 9. The CDR3 extends over 17 amino acids. The CDR3 loop reads CASSLHGLASSTDTQYF. As DNA, the CDR3 is TGTGCCAGCAGTCTCCACGGACTAGCGAGTAGCACAGATACGCAGTATTTT.

This chain links TRBV27 with TRBJ2-2; 7 bases map to TRBD2. J was trimmed by 6 bases and V by 0 bases; bases with no gene match: 4. Germline CDR1 and CDR2: MNHEY and SMNVEV (reference sequence). CDR3 size: 15 residues. The CDR3 loop reads CASSLSAGRAGELFF. For the CDR3, the DNA is TGTGCCAGCAGTTTATCGGCAGGGAGGGCCGGGGAGCTGTTTTTT.

CDR3 in DNA: TGTGCCAGCAGTTTCGGCTACTCGAACACTGAAGCTTTCTTT. Translating it yields CASSFGYSNTEAFF. The chain is built from TRBV6-2 or TRBV6-3 and TRBJ1-1, with D unresolved. The CDR3 sequence is 14 residues long. Deletions cut 4 bases from V and 1 base from J, with 10 bases between. CDR1 and CDR2 (germline): MNHEY, SVGEGT.

V usage is TRBV7-2 and J usage is TRBJ2-1; 7 positions agree with TRBD2. Germline loops: CDR1 SGHTA, CDR2 FQGNSA. Losses at the gene ends were 5 bases for V and 2 bases for J; bases not matched to a gene: 9. The CDR3 covers 16 residues. CDR3 region: CASSPRDYRAYNEQFF. CDR3 DNA sequence: TGTGCCAGCAGCCCCCGGGACTACCGCGCCTACAATGAGCAGTTCTTC. The full variable domain, with the rest looked up from reference TRBV7-2 and TRBJ2-1, is GAGVSQSPSNKVTEKGKDVELRCDPISGHTALYWYRQSLGQGLEFLIYFQGNSAPDKSGLPSDRFSAERTGGSVSTLTIQRTQQEDSAVYLCASSPRDYRAYNEQFFGPGTRLTVL.

This sequence joins TRBV11-2 and TRBJ2-3, with TRBD2 identical over 7 bases. CDR1 and CDR2 (germline): SGHAT, FQNNGV. J lost 2 bases, V lost 1 base, and 6 bases had no gene match. The CDR3 consists of 16 residues. As DNA, the CDR3 is TGTGCCAGCAGCTTAGTCGGACTAGACCCCACAGATACGCAGTATTTT. Its translation: CASSLVGLDPTDTQYF.

J is TRBJ2-5 and V is TRBV7-8; 9 nucleotides align to TRBD2. CDR3 length: 15 amino acids. CDR1 and CDR2 (germline): SGHVS, FQNEAQ. V was clipped by 6 bases and J by 2 bases; unmatched bases: 7. CDR3 sequence: CASSLIAGAQETQYF. CDR3 in DNA: TGTGCCAGCAGTTTGATAGCGGGGGCTCAAGAGACCCAGTACTTC.

V is TRBV3-1 and J is TRBJ1-3; a possible D gene is TRBD1 (5 bases). The length of the CDR3 is 14 residues. Trimming took 0 bases from V and 3 from J, leaving 6 bases between them. The V gene's germline CDR1 is LGHDT and CDR2 YNNKEL (reference sequence). In nucleotides, the CDR3 is TGTGCCAGCAGCCAAGAAGGGGTTGGAAACACCATATATTTT. Encoded protein: CASSQEGVGNTIYF.

This sequence joins TRBV27 and TRBJ1-2, with D perhaps TRBD1 (5 bases). The V and J ends lost 3 bases and 2 bases respectively, with 13 bases between them. The CDR3 is 15 residues long. Per germline, CDR1 MNHEY and CDR2 SMNVEV (reference sequence). CDR3 coding DNA: TGTGCCAGCAGTTTGACAGCGAACGGAAACTATGGCTACACCTTC. This encodes CASSLTANGNYGYTF.

The V gene is TRBV7-9, the J gene TRBJ2-1; no clear D. The CDR3 sequence is 14 residues long. Trimming removed 2 bases from V and 8 bases from J, with 13 bases in between. Germline-derived CDR1 and CDR2 are SEHNR and FQNEAQ (reference sequence). CDR3 DNA: TGTGCCAGCAGCTTAAACGAAAGGTTCGATGAGCAGTTCTTC. Translated: CASSLNERFDEQFF.

The chain carries TRBV4-2 and TRBJ2-1; D is possibly TRBD1 (5 bases). Trimming shortened V by 1 base and J by 6 bases, and 13 bases separated the two germline ends. Germline V gene data show CDR1 as LGHNA and CDR2 as YNFKEQ. CDR3 length equals 15 residues. The CDR3 sequence: CASSQGVPGINEQFF. CDR3 DNA: TGTGCCAGCAGCCAAGGGGTCCCAGGGATCAATGAGCAGTTCTTC.

J is TRBJ1-1 and V is TRBV2, with D perhaps TRBD1 (5 bases). The CDR3 runs 13 residues. The germline V and J ends were trimmed by 3 bases and 4 bases, with 9 bases remaining between them. Germline V CDR1 and CDR2: SNHLY, FYNNEI. The CDR3 coding sequence is TGTGCCAGCAGTGACAGGACATTCACTGAAGCTTTCTTT. It codes for CASSDRTFTEAFF.

V and J are TRBV29-1 and TRBJ2-1; a weak D match, TRBD1 (6 bases). Trimming took 3 bases from V and 6 from J, leaving 15 bases between them. The CDR3 is made up of 14 amino acids. In germline, CDR1 is SQVTM, CDR2 ANQGSEA. This CDR3 reads CSVDGTTTGNEQFF. In DNA form, the CDR3 reads TGCAGCGTTGACGGGACAACTACGGGCAATGAGCAGTTCTTC.

This chain links TRBV5-1 with TRBJ2-1; tentative D call: TRBD1 (6 bases). The germline V and J ends were trimmed by 4 bases and 1 base, with 12 bases remaining between them. This CDR3 comprises 15 residues. Germline CDR1 reads SGHRS; CDR2 reads YFSETQ. CDR3 residues: CASSLPRGSYNEQFF. CDR3 coding DNA: TGCGCCAGCAGCCTTCCAAGGGGGTCCTACAATGAGCAGTTCTTC.